The 13 T cell receptor beta chains below were found in one sample sequenced in a study of T-cell memory formation after mild COVID-19. Using its own MiXCR run on the 5' RACE reads, TCRdb lists one record per CDR3 protein. The data show about 88,000 distinct CDR3 sequences, 20% to 30% seen once. The sample was PBMCs or a T cell subset sorted from them (not recorded which). The receptor set was obtained from a man between 18 and 29 years old who had mild COVID-19 (a few samples of this study predate the infection). Cell type and time point are not known.

The chain links TRBV5-4 to TRBJ2-5; D remains ambiguous. V shed 0 bases and J shed 3 bases, with 6 bases lying between them. CDR3 length: 13 amino acids. CDR1 SGHNT and CDR2 YYREEE come from the germline V gene (reference sequence). In nucleotides, the CDR3 is TGTGCCAGCAGCTTGGAGCAGGAAGAGACCCAGTACTTC. Translation gives CASSLEQEETQYF.

V is TRBV6-2 or TRBV6-3 and J is TRBJ1-2; D may be TRBD1 (6 bases). Germline CDR1 is MNHEY and CDR2 is SVGEGT. This CDR3 contains 11 residues. Trimming shortened V by 4 bases and J by 8 bases, and 8 bases separated the two germline ends. The CDR3 reads CASSFQGGYTF. Here the CDR3 DNA reads TGTGCCAGCAGTTTCCAGGGGGGCTACACCTTC.

This clonotype was seen only a few times. The chain combines TRBV7-8 with TRBJ2-1; 9 nucleotides line up with TRBD1. Germline values: CDR1 SGHVS, CDR2 FQNEAQ. J lost 4 bases, V lost 5 bases, and 9 bases had no gene match. The CDR3 totals 16 residues. The CDR3 region is CASSHTRDRAYNEQFF. The DNA for the CDR3 is TGTGCCAGCAGCCATACAAGGGACAGGGCGTACAATGAGCAGTTCTTC. Full variable domain (remainder filled in from reference TRBV7-8 and TRBJ2-1): GAGVSQSPRYKVAKRGQDVALRCDPISGHVSLFWYQQALGQGPEFLTYFQNEAQLDKSGLPSDRFFAERPEGSVSTLKIQRTQQEDSAVYLCASSHTRDRAYNEQFFGPGTRLTVL.

The chain recombines TRBV27 with TRBJ1-2; TRBD1 is a possible D gene (5 bases). With 8 bases removed from V and 5 bases from J, the gap between germline ends came to 18 bases. The CDR3 covers 14 residues. CDR1 is MNHEY and CDR2 is SMNVEV in the germline V gene (reference sequence). The CDR3 sequence is CASRPRGAGYGYTF. CDR3 nucleotide sequence: TGTGCCAGCCGCCCCCGGGGCGCAGGGTATGGCTACACCTTC.

By share, this clonotype counts as medium-sized. V gene TRBV7-3 combines with J gene TRBJ2-1; 11 bases align to TRBD2. CDR3 length: 15 amino acids. V was pared by 5 bases and J by 5 bases, with 5 bases of the junction left unmatched. Germline CDR1 SGHTA, CDR2 FQGTGA. The CDR3 bases are TGTGCCAGCAGCGTTGGACTAGCGGGTAACAATGAGCAGTTCTTC. Protein product: CASSVGLAGNNEQFF.

The chain couples TRBV9 to TRBJ2-5, with 8 positions matching TRBD1. CDR3 length: 16 residues. V was pared by 2 bases and J by 2 bases, with 8 bases of the junction left unmatched. The germline V gene encodes CDR1 SGDLS and CDR2 YYNGEE. CDR3 region: CASSVWAGGEQETQYF. The CDR3 region has the DNA TGTGCCAGCAGCGTGTGGGCAGGGGGCGAGCAAGAGACCCAGTACTTC.

The chain carries TRBV7-9 and TRBJ2-7; 7 positions agree with TRBD1. This CDR3 spans 15 amino acids. Germline assignment: CDR1 SEHNR and CDR2 FQNEAQ (reference sequence). V gave up 5 bases and J gave up 3 bases; unmatched junction bases: 10. The CDR3 region is CASSPPEGAVYEQYF. In nucleotides, the CDR3 is TGTGCCAGCAGCCCCCCAGAGGGGGCGGTCTACGAGCAGTACTTC.

This clonotype has just a few counts. The chain is built from TRBV20-1 and TRBJ2-1, with TRBD2 matching 7 bases. V lost 5 bases, J lost 1 base, and 5 bases stayed unmatched. This CDR3 is built from 14 residues. Germline CDR1 DFQATT, CDR2 SNEGSKA (reference sequence). This CDR3 is CSAGLGGSYNEQFF. The CDR3 bases are TGCAGTGCTGGCCTCGGGGGGTCCTACAATGAGCAGTTCTTC.

The genes are TRBV5-6 and TRBJ2-7; TRBD1 matches 7 bases. V lost 1 base, J lost 7 bases, and 8 bases stayed unmatched. In germline, CDR1 is SGHDT, CDR2 YYEEEE. CDR3 length: 14 residues. The CDR3 spells CASSLCHGQAEQYV. As DNA, the CDR3 is TGTGCCAGCAGCTTGTGCCATGGACAGGCGGAGCAGTACGTC.

The rearrangement joins TRBV24-1 to TRBJ2-7; the D gene is possibly TRBD1 (6 bases). The length of the CDR3 is 14 residues. Per germline, CDR1 KGHDR and CDR2 SFDVKD. V lost 3 bases, J lost 4 bases, and 12 bases lay in between. The CDR3 loop reads CATSDPRDKYEQYV. The CDR3 nucleotides are TGTGCCACCAGTGATCCCCGGGACAAATACGAGCAGTACGTC.

In its sample, this clonotype was seen a few times. The CDR3 sequence: CASSSLTSGGENTGELFF. The CDR3 nucleotides are TGTGCCAGCAGTTCCTTGACTAGCGGGGGGGAAAACACCGGGGAGCTGTTTTTT. This chain connects TRBV6-2 or TRBV6-3 to TRBJ2-2; 14 nucleotides agree with TRBD2. Losses at the gene ends were 4 bases for V and 2 bases for J; bases not matched to a gene: 6. The CDR3 covers 18 residues. Per germline, CDR1 MNHEY and CDR2 SVGEGT.

This clonotype was seen a handful of times. The CDR3 is CASSLLVPSAGQFF. The DNA for the CDR3 is TGTGCCAGCAGCTTATTAGTCCCGTCGGCAGGACAGTTCTTC. The chain links TRBV7-6 to TRBJ2-1; D uncertain. The CDR3 is 14 residues long. Germline CDR1 is SGHVS and CDR2 is FNYEAQ. V was clipped by 2 bases and J by 13 bases, with 18 bases between them.

The chain employs TRBV7-9 and TRBJ2-1; D gene unclear. The CDR3 runs to 16 residues. V shed 7 bases and J shed 0 bases, with 16 bases lying between them. Germline loops: CDR1 SEHNR, CDR2 FQNEAQ (reference sequence). The CDR3 region has the DNA TGTGCCAGCACCCCGGCGGAACGTGGCTCCTACAATGAGCAGTTCTTC. It encodes CASTPAERGSYNEQFF.